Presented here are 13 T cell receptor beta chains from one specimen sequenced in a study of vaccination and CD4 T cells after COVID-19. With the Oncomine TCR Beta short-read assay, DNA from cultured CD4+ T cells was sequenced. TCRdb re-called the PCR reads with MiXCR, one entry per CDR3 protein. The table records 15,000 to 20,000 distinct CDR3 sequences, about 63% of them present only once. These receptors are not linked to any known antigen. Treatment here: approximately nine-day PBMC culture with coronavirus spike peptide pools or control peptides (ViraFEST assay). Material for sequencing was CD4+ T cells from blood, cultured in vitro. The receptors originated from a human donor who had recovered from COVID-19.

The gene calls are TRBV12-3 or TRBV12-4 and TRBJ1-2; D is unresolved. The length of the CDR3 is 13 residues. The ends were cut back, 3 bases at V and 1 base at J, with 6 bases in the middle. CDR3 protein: CASSFVVNYGYTF. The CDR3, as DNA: TGTGCCAGCAGTTTCGTAGTTAACTATGGCTACACCTTC.

The CDR3 sequence: CSAKGRNRGTGEQYF. As DNA, the CDR3 is TGCAGTGCCAAAGGTAGGAACAGAGGAACCGGCGAGCAGTACTTC. V is TRBV20-1 and J is TRBJ2-7; D gene ambiguous. V lost 6 bases and J 6 bases, leaving 24 bases between the germline ends. The CDR3 runs 15 residues. Germline assignment: CDR1 DFQATT and CDR2 SNEGSKA (reference sequence).

The CDR3 sequence is CASSEAGGAAYEQYF. CDR3 sequence (DNA): TGTGCCAGCAGTGAAGCGGGGGGCGCCGCCTACGAGCAGTACTTC. V and J are TRBV7-7 and TRBJ2-7, with 9 bases identical to TRBD2. The CDR3 sequence is 15 residues long. CDR1 and CDR2 (germline): SSHAT, FNYEAQ (reference sequence). The trim removed 6 bases at V and 2 bases at J, leaving 8 bases unmatched.

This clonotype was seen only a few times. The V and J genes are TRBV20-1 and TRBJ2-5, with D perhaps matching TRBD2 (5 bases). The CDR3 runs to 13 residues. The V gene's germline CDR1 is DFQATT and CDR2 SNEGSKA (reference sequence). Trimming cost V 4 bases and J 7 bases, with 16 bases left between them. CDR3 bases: TGCAGTGCTACCCGACTCGTCAGCGGGACCCAGTACTTC. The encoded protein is CSATRLVSGTQYF.

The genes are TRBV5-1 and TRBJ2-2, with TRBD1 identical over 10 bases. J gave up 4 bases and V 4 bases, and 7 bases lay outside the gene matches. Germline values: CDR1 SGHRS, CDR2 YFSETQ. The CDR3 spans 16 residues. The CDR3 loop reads CASSPTGTGATGELFF. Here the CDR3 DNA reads TGCGCCAGCAGCCCAACCGGGACAGGGGCCACCGGGGAGCTGTTTTTT.

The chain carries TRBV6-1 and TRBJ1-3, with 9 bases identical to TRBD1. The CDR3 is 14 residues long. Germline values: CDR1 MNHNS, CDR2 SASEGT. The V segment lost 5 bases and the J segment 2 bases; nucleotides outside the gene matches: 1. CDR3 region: CASSRTGAGNTIYF. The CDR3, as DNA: TGTGCCAGCAGTCGGACAGGGGCTGGAAACACCATATATTTT.

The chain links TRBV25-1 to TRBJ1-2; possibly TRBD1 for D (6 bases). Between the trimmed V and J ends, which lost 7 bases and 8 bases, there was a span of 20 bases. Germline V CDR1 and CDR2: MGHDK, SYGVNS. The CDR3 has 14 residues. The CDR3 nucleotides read TGTGCCAGCACCCGAGCGGGGGCAGCTTCGGGCTACACCTTC. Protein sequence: CASTRAGAASGYTF.

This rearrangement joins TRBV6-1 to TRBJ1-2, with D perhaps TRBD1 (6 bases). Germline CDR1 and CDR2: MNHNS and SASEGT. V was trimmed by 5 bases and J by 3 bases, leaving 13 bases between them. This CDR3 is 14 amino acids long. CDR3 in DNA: TGTGCCAGCAGTCTTGGGGGCGCGGACTATGGCTACACCTTC. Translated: CASSLGGADYGYTF.

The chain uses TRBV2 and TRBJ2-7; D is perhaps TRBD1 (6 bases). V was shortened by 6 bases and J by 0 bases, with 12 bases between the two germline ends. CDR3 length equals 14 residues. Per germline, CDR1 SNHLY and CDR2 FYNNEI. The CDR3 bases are TGTGCCAGCAGACAGGGCCAAAACTCCTACGAGCAGTACTTC. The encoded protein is CASRQGQNSYEQYF.

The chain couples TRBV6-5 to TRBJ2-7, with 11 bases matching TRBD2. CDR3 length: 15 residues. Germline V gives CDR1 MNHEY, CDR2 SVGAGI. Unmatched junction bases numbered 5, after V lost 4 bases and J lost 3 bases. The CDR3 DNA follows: TGTGCCAGCAGTTCCCCCGGGACTAGCGGCTACGAGCAGTACTTC. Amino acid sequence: CASSSPGTSGYEQYF.

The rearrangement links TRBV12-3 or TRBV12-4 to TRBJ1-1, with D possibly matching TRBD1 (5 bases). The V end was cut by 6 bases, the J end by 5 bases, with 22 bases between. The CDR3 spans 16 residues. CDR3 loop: CASSSRWGSQWTEAFF. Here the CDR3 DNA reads TGTGCCAGCAGCAGCCGTTGGGGCAGTCAATGGACTGAAGCTTTCTTT.

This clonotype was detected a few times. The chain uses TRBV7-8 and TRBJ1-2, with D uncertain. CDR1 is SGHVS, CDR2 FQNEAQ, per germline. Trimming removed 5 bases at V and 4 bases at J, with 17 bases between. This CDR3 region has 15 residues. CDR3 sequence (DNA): TGTGCCAGCAGCCCAGGCCCAGAGAGGCTCTATGGCTACACCTTC. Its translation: CASSPGPERLYGYTF.

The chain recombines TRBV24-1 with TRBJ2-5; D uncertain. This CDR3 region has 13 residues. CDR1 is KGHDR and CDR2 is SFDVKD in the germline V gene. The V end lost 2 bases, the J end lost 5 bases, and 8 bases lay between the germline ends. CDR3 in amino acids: CATSDSLRETQYF. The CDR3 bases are TGTGCCACCAGTGATTCCTTACGGGAGACCCAGTACTTC.